Below, 23 T cell receptor beta chains from the same sample are listed, as sequenced in a study of memory CD4+ T cells and cytomegalovirus serostatus. The method was immunoSEQ multiplex PCR; TCRdb's version includes in-frame clones alone and lacks a portion of them. The sample consists of around 38,000 clones, around 80% of them appearing once. The sort gate was single viable CD3+CD4+CD8-CD45RO+ cells for memory CD4+ T cells. Sequencing was performed on memory CD4+ T cells from blood. The source of these receptors is an adult in good health and CMV-seronegative.

This clone was detected a few times. The chain combines TRBV18 with TRBJ2-2, with D uncertain. This CDR3 is 12 amino acids long. Trimming pared 2 bases from V and 3 bases from J, leaving 1 base between. Germline-derived CDR1 and CDR2 are KGHSH and LQKENI. The chain's CDR3 is CASSPDTGELFF. The DNA of the CDR3 is TGTGCCAGCTCACCAGACACCGGGGAGCTGTTTTTT.

The chain couples TRBV5-4 to TRBJ1-1; D possibly corresponds to TRBD1 (6 bases). V lost 4 bases to trimming and J lost 1 base, with 17 bases between them. The CDR3 is 16 residues long. Germline-derived CDR1 and CDR2 are SGHNT and YYREEE (reference sequence). In nucleotides, the CDR3 is TGTGCCAGCAGCCCCGGGGGGGCTGTTGGGAACACTGAAGCTTTCTTT. This codes for CASSPGGAVGNTEAFF.

The chain joins TRBV4-3 to TRBJ1-4; 7 nucleotides match TRBD1. Germline V gene data show CDR1 as LGHNA and CDR2 as YSLEER. The V and J ends lost 1 base and 8 bases, in that order; junction bases with no gene match: 7. CDR3 length equals 15 residues. The CDR3 is CASSQAGTAMEKLFF. Here the CDR3 DNA reads TGCGCCAGCAGCCAAGCCGGGACAGCAATGGAAAAACTGTTTTTT.

The CDR3 bases are TGTGCCAGCAGTTTACCGGGGTCCTCCTACGAGCAGTACTTC. Protein sequence: CASSLPGSSYEQYF. The V and J genes are TRBV28 and TRBJ2-7; D possibly corresponds to TRBD2 (5 bases). In germline, CDR1 is MDHEN, CDR2 SYDVKM. The CDR3 has 14 amino acids. The V and J ends lost 2 bases and 0 bases respectively, with 8 bases between them.

The chain couples TRBV7-2 to TRBJ2-5; D is ambiguous. The end of the DNA is better explained by TRBJ2-7, so the J call may be wrong. This CDR3 is 13 amino acids long. The germline gives CDR1 SGHTA, CDR2 FQGNSA. This chain's CDR3 is CASSPPASDEQYF. The CDR3 nucleotides read TGTGCCAGCAGCCCCCCAGCATCTGACGAGCAGTACTTC.

This chain links TRBV5-1 with TRBJ2-1; a weak D match, TRBD2 (6 bases). V dropped 7 bases and J dropped 0 bases, with 20 bases sitting between them. The CDR3 extends over 17 amino acids. CDR1 and CDR2 from the germline V gene are SGHRS and YFSETQ. CDR3 coding DNA: TGCGCCAGCGGGGTAGCGGTTAGTGGGATCTCCTACAATGAGCAGTTCTTC. This gives the protein CASGVAVSGISYNEQFF.

V is TRBV6-5 and J is TRBJ2-1, with D perhaps matching TRBD2 (6 bases). CDR1 is MNHEY and CDR2 is SVGAGI in the germline V gene. V lost 4 bases to trimming and J lost 9 bases, with 10 bases between them. The CDR3 covers 12 residues. The CDR3 nucleotides read TGTGCCAGCAGTTCTAGCGTAAGTGAGCAGTTCTTC. It codes for CASSSSVSEQFF.

The chain has TRBV11-3 and TRBJ2-2; 10 bases line up with TRBD2. The CDR3 extends over 18 amino acids. Germline values: CDR1 SGHNT, CDR2 YENEEA. Trimming at V came to 0 bases and at J to 5 bases, leaving 9 bases not matched to a gene. DNA for the CDR3: TGTGCCAGCAGCTTAGATAGTGGACTAGCGGTCGGTACCGGGGAGCTGTTTTTT. It codes for CASSLDSGLAVGTGELFF.

This clone has just one count. The chain couples TRBV2 to TRBJ1-2; 11 bases fit TRBD1. The CDR3 extends over 16 amino acids. Germline V lookup: CDR1 SNHLY, CDR2 FYNNEI. J gave up 8 bases and V 7 bases, and 15 bases lay outside the gene matches. CDR3 residues: CASNRDRGITRAGYTF. Here the CDR3 DNA reads TGTGCCAGCAACCGGGACAGGGGGATCACAAGAGCGGGCTACACCTTC.

The chain uses TRBV18 and TRBJ1-4; D gene uncertain. V shed 2 bases and J shed 13 bases, with 11 bases lying between them. Germline V gene lookup returns CDR1 KGHSH and CDR2 LQKENI. The CDR3 has 12 residues. As DNA, the CDR3 is TGTGCCAGCTCACCAGCGGGATACGGACTGTTTTTT. It codes for CASSPAGYGLFF. The full variable domain, its missing parts supplied by reference TRBV18 and TRBJ1-4, is NAGVMQNPRHLVRRRGQEARLRCSPMKGHSHVYWYRQLPEEGLKFMVYLQKENIIDESGMPKERFSAEFPKEGPSILRIQQVVRGDSAAYFCASSPAGYGLFFGSGTQLSVL.

This clone was observed once. The V call is TRBV4-3, the J call TRBJ2-1; 12 nucleotides align to TRBD2. V was pared by 4 bases and J by 10 bases, with 20 bases of the junction left unmatched. Looked up from germline, CDR1 is LGHNA and CDR2 is YSLEER. The CDR3 runs 19 residues. CDR3 sequence (DNA): TGCGCCAGCAGCCGCCTCTCTGGAGGGGTGACTAGCGGGAGAGGAGAGCAGTTCTTC. Translation gives CASSRLSGGVTSGRGEQFF.

This clone was seen a handful of times. The chain's CDR3 is CSVEDPFMNTEAFF. The CDR3 DNA reads TGCAGCGTTGAAGATCCGTTCATGAACACTGAAGCTTTCTTT. The chain carries TRBV29-1 and TRBJ1-1; D remains ambiguous. V was pared by 0 bases and J by 0 bases, with 8 bases between. The germline CDR1 and CDR2 sequences are SQVTM and ANQGSEA. The CDR3 length is 14 residues.

V gene TRBV7-2 combines with J gene TRBJ2-2; 8 bases agree with TRBD1. V dropped 4 bases and J dropped 4; count of bases not matched to a gene: 2. This CDR3 has 14 residues. Looked up from germline, CDR1 is SGHTA and CDR2 is FQGNSA. This chain's CDR3 is CASSSGQATGELFF. The DNA for the CDR3 is TGTGCCAGCAGCTCGGGACAGGCCACCGGGGAGCTGTTTTTT.

J is TRBJ2-7 and V is TRBV7-2; 10 bases fit TRBD1. CDR1 is SGHTA and CDR2 is FQGNSA in the germline V gene. The V and J ends lost 5 bases and 7 bases, in that order; junction bases with no gene match: 8. The CDR3 has 14 residues. CDR3: CASSVTGGIWEQYF. As DNA, the CDR3 is TGTGCCAGCAGCGTGACAGGGGGCATATGGGAGCAGTACTTC.

J is TRBJ2-6 and V is TRBV28; D gene unclear. V lost 6 bases and J lost 0, with 12 bases in between. Germline V gene sequence: CDR1 MDHEN, CDR2 SYDVKM. The length of the CDR3 is 16 residues. CDR3 DNA sequence: TGTGCCAGCAGCTCGCTCGACCGCTCTGGGGCCAACGTCCTGACTTTC. It encodes CASSSLDRSGANVLTF.

The chain is built from TRBV10-3 and TRBJ2-3; D may be TRBD2 (6 bases). CDR1 ENHRY and CDR2 SYGVKD come from the germline V gene. There are 13 residues in the CDR3. Deletions cut 4 bases from V and 6 bases from J, with 11 bases between. CDR3 DNA sequence: TGTGCCATCAGTGGACGGGACTCCGATACGCAGTATTTT. It encodes CAISGRDSDTQYF.

The chain employs TRBV5-4 and TRBJ2-7; the D is unclear. Trimming took off 2 bases at V and 1 base at J, with 10 bases between the two ends. CDR1 and CDR2 (germline): SGHNT, YYREEE (reference sequence). CDR3 length: 14 residues. CDR3 protein: CASSFGTGSYEQYF. The CDR3 DNA follows: TGTGCCAGCAGCTTTGGAACTGGGTCCTACGAGCAGTACTTC.

This clone was recorded once. The rearrangement uses TRBV13 and TRBJ1-6; 9 nucleotides align to TRBD1. Germline CDR1 is PRHDT and CDR2 is FYEKMQ (reference sequence). This CDR3 region has 16 residues. V shed 0 bases, J shed 6 bases, and the junction held 3 bases outside the gene matches. The CDR3 loop reads CASSLGDRGFNSPLHF. For the CDR3, the DNA is TGTGCCAGCAGCTTAGGGGACAGGGGTTTTAATTCACCCCTCCACTTT.

This sequence joins TRBV5-1 and TRBJ2-7; D not certain. The germline gives CDR1 SGHRS, CDR2 YFSETQ. Trimming shortened V by 4 bases and J by 0 bases, and 5 bases separated the two germline ends. This CDR3 has 12 residues. The CDR3 sequence is CASSESSYEQYF. The CDR3 nucleotides are TGCGCCAGCAGCGAAAGCTCCTACGAGCAGTACTTC.

The chain recombines TRBV7-8 with TRBJ2-1, with D unresolved. Germline V CDR1 and CDR2: SGHVS, FQNEAQ. The CDR3 runs 15 residues. Trimming shortened V by 1 base and J by 0 bases, and 7 bases separated the two germline ends. The CDR3 nucleotides read TGTGCCAGCAGCTTAGACAGACGCTCCTACAATGAGCAGTTCTTC. This codes for CASSLDRRSYNEQFF.

The chain joins TRBV5-1 to TRBJ2-5, with D perhaps assigned TRBD1 or TRBD2 (6 bases each). Per the germline V gene, CDR1 is SGHRS and CDR2 is YFSETQ. The V and J ends lost 4 bases and 4 bases respectively, with 23 bases between them. The CDR3 spans 17 residues. The CDR3 coding sequence is TGCGCCAGCAGCCCCATTAGCGGAGGGGGTCTGGGAGAGACCCAGTACTTC. It is translated as CASSPISGGGLGETQYF.

The rearrangement links TRBV28 to TRBJ1-4, with D maybe TRBD1 (5 bases). The germline V and J ends were trimmed by 10 bases and 6 bases, with 15 bases remaining between them. The germline V gene encodes CDR1 MDHEN and CDR2 SYDVKM. The CDR3 loop spans 13 amino acids. CDR3 DNA: TGTGCCACCCTAAGGCAGGGAGATGAAAAACTGTTTTTT. This sequence encodes CATLRQGDEKLFF.

The chain employs TRBV11-2 and TRBJ2-5, with TRBD2 as a possible D gene (6 bases). There are 13 residues in the CDR3. Germline CDR1 reads SGHAT; CDR2 reads FQNNGV. The germline V and J ends were trimmed by 9 bases and 1 base, with 12 bases remaining between them. The CDR3: CASGGALQETQYF. CDR3 bases: TGTGCCAGTGGAGGGGCACTCCAAGAGACCCAGTACTTC.